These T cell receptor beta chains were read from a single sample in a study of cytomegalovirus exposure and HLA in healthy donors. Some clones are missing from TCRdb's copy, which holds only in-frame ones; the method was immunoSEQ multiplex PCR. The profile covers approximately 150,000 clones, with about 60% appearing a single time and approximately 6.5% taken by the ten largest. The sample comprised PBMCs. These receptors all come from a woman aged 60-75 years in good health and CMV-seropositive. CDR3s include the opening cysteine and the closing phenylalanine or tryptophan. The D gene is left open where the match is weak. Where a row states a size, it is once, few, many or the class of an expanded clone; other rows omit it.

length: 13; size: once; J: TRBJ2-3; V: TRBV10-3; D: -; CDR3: CASRQADTDTQYF; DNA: TGTGCCAGCCGCCAAGCGGACACAGATACGCAGTATTTT
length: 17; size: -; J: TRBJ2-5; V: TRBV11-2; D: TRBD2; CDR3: CASSLGGLAGGSETQYF; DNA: TGTGCCAGCAGCTTAGGGGGGCTAGCGGGAGGGTCGGAGACCCAGTACTTC
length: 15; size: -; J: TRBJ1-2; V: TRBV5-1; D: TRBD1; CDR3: CASSATGTGNYGYTF; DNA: TGCGCCAGCAGCGCAACCGGGACAGGGAACTATGGCTACACCTTC
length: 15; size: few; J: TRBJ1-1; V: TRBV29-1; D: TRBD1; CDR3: CSVEPTGAGNTEAFF; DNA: TGCAGCGTCGAACCTACAGGGGCGGGGAACACTGAAGCTTTCTTT
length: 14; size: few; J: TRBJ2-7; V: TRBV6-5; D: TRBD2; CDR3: CASRRTSRTYEQYF; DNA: TGTGCCAGCAGAAGGACTAGCAGAACCTACGAGCAGTACTTC
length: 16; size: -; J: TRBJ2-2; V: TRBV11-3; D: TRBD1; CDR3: CASSLGGTGNTGELFF; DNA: TGTGCCAGCAGCTTAGGAGGGACAGGGAACACCGGGGAGCTGTTTTTT
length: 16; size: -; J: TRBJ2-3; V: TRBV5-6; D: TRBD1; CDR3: CASSRTGVITTDTQYF; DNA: TGTGCCAGCAGCCGAACAGGGGTCATAACGACAGATACGCAGTATTTT
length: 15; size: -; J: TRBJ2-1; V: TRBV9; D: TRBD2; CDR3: CASSVGTSVYNEQFF; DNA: TGTGCCAGCAGCGTAGGAACTAGCGTATACAATGAGCAGTTCTTC
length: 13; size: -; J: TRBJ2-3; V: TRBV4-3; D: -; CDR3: CASSQGLGKMQYF; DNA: TGCGCCAGCAGCCAAGGACTTGGCAAAATGCAGTATTTT
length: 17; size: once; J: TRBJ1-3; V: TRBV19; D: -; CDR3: CASSSLGTLASGNTIYF; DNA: TGTGCCAGTAGTTCCCTTGGGACTCTCGCCTCTGGAAACACCATATATTTT
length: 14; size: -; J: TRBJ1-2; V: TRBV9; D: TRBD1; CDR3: CASSPTGGFYGYTF; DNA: TGTGCCAGCAGCCCGACAGGGGGCTTCTATGGCTACACCTTC
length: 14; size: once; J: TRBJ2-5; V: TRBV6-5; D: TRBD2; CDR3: CASRTFGSGKTQYF; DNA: TGTGCCAGCAGAACCTTTGGGAGCGGGAAGACCCAGTACTTC
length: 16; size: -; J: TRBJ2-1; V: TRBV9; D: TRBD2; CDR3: CASSPMELAVPGEQFF; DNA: TGTGCCAGCAGCCCTATGGAGCTAGCGGTCCCGGGTGAGCAGTTCTTC
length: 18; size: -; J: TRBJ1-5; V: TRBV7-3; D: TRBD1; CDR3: CAKRQGFRHAALNQPQHF; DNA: TGTGCCAAACGACAGGGTTTCAGGCACGCGGCACTGAATCAGCCCCAGCATTTT
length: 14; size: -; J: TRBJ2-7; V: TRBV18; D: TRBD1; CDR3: CASSPSTGFSEQYF; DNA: TGTGCCAGCTCACCATCGACAGGGTTTAGCGAGCAGTACTTC
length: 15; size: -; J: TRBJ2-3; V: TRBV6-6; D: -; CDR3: CASRLRQEATDTQYF; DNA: TGTGCCAGCAGACTCAGACAGGAGGCCACAGATACGCAGTATTTT
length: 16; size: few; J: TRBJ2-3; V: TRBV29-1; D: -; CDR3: CSVIEFTGTSTDTQYF; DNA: TGCAGCGTGATCGAGTTCACCGGGACTAGCACAGATACGCAGTATTTT
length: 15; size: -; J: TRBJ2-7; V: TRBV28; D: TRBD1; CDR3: CASRGTGSTPYEQYF; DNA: TGTGCCAGCAGGGGGACAGGGAGTACCCCCTACGAGCAGTACTTC
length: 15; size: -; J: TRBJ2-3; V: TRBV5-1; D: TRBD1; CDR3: CASRTDRALGDTQYF; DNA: TGCGCCAGCAGGACCGACAGGGCCCTCGGAGATACGCAGTATTTT
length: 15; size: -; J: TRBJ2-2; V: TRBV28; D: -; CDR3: CASSRLGAETGELFF; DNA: TGTGCCAGCAGTCGCCTGGGGGCGGAAACCGGGGAGCTGTTTTTT
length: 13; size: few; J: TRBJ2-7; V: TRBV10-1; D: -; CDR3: CASSESARDEQYF; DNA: TGCGCCAGCAGTGAGTCCGCCAGGGACGAGCAGTACTTC
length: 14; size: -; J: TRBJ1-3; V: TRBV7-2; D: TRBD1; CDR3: CASSLHRGGNTIYF; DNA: TGTGCCAGCAGCTTACACAGGGGCGGAAACACCATATATTTT
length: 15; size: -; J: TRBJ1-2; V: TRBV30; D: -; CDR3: CAWSPRGRVNYGYTF; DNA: TGTGCCTGGAGCCCCCGCGGCAGGGTGAACTATGGCTACACCTTC
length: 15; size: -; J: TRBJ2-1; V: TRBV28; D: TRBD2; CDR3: CASIRAGGGHNEQFF; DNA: TGTGCCAGCATCCGAGCGGGAGGAGGGCACAATGAGCAGTTCTTC
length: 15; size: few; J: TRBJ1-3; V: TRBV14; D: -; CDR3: CASSQRQNFGNTIYF; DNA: TGTGCCAGCAGCCAAAGACAGAACTTCGGAAACACCATATATTTT
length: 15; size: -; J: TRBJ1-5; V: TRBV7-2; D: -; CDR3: CASSSDGGGNQPQHF; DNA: TGTGCCAGCAGCTCAGATGGGGGGGGGAATCAGCCCCAGCATTTT
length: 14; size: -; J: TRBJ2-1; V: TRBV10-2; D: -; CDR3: CASSDFSGGNEQFF; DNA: TGCGCCAGCAGTGATTTTAGCGGTGGCAATGAGCAGTTCTTC
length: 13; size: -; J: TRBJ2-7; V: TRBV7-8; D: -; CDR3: CASSLSGSYEQYF; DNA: TGTGCCAGCAGCTTATCGGGCTCCTACGAGCAGTACTTC
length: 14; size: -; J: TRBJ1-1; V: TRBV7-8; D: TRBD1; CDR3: CASSVQGAGTEAFF; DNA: TGTGCCAGCAGCGTACAGGGGGCCGGGACTGAAGCTTTCTTT
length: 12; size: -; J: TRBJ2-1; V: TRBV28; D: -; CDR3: CASSLTSNEQFF; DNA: TGTGCCAGCAGTTTGACTAGCAATGAGCAGTTCTTC
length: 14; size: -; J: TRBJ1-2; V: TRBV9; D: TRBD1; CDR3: CASSVETGSGGYTF; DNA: TGTGCCAGCAGCGTAGAGACAGGGTCTGGTGGCTACACCTTC
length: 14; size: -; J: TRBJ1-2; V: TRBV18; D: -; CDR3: CASSPGTPNYGYTF; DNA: TGTGCCAGCTCCCCCGGGACTCCCAACTATGGCTACACCTTC
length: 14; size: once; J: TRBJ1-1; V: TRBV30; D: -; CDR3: CAWSVIGMNTEAFF; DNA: TGTGCCTGGAGTGTGATTGGCATGAACACTGAAGCTTTCTTT
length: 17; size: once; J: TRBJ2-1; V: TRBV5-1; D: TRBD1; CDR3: CASSPLGQGTSYNEQFF; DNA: TGCGCCAGCAGCCCCCTGGGACAGGGGACCTCCTACAATGAGCAGTTCTTC
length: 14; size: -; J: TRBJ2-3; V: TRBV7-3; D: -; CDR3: CASSLTKGTDTQYF; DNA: TGTGCCAGCAGCCTGACTAAGGGCACAGATACGCAGTATTTT
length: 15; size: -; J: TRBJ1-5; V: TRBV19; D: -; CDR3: CASSTGGYSNQPQHF; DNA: TGTGCCAGTAGTACCGGGGGTTATAGCAATCAGCCCCAGCATTTT
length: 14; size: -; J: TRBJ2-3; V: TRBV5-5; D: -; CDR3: CASSVLTSTDTQYF; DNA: TGTGCCAGCAGCGTGTTGACTAGCACAGATACGCAGTATTTT
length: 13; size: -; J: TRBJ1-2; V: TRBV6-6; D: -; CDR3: CASSYGTYYGYTF; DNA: TGTGCCAGCAGTTACGGCACGTACTATGGCTACACCTTC
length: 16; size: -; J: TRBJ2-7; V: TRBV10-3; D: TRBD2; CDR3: CAISESLGEGMTEQYF; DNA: TGTGCCATCAGTGAGTCCTTAGGGGAGGGGATGACCGAGCAGTACTTC
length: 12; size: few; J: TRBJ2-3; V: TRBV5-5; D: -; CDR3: CASSLTTDTQYF; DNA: TGTGCCAGCAGCTTGACTACAGATACGCAGTATTTT
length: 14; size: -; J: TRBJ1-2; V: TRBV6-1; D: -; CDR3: CASSERTANYGYTF; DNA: TGTGCCAGCAGCGAAAGAACAGCTAACTATGGCTACACCTTC
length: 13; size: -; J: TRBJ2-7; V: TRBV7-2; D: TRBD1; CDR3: CASSNGQGREQYF; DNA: TGTGCCAGCAGCAACGGACAGGGGAGGGAGCAGTACTTC
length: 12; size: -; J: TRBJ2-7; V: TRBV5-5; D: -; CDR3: CASSPGAYEQYF; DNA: TGTGCCAGCAGCCCCGGTGCCTACGAGCAGTACTTC
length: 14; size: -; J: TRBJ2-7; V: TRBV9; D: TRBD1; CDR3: CASSLGQGAYEQYF; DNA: TGTGCCAGCAGCCTAGGGCAGGGGGCCTACGAGCAGTACTTC
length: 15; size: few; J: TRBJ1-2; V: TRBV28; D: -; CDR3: CASSLGGFDNYGYTF; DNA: TGTGCCAGCAGTTTAGGGGGGTTCGATAACTATGGCTACACCTTC
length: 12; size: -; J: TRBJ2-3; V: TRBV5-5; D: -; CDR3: CASSQPRDTQYF; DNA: TGTGCCAGCAGCCAACCTAGGGATACGCAGTATTTT
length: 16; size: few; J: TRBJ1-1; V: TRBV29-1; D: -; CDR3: CSTRGGPSVMNTEAFF; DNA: TGCAGCACACGAGGCGGGCCCTCAGTCATGAACACTGAAGCTTTCTTT
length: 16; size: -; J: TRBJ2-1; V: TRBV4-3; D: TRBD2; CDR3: CASSHTGGPSYNEQFF; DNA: TGCGCCAGCAGCCACACGGGAGGGCCCTCCTACAATGAGCAGTTCTTC
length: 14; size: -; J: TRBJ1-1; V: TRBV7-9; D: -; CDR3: CASSSDRMDTEAFF; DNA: TGTGCCAGCAGCTCGGACAGAATGGACACTGAAGCTTTCTTT
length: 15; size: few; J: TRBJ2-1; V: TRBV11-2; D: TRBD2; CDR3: CASSRGLAGDNEQFF; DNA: TGTGCCAGCAGCCGCGGGCTAGCGGGAGACAATGAGCAGTTCTTC
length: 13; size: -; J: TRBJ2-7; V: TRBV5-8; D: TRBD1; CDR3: CASSYGQGREQYF; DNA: TGTGCCAGCAGCTACGGACAGGGGCGAGAGCAGTACTTC
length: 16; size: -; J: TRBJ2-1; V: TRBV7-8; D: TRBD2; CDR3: CASSLAYSGRRDEQFF; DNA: TGTGCCAGCAGCTTAGCGTATAGCGGGAGGAGAGATGAGCAGTTCTTC
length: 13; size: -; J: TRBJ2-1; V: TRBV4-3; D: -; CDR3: CASSQERLGEQFF; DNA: TGCGCCAGCAGCCAAGAACGGCTCGGGGAGCAGTTCTTC
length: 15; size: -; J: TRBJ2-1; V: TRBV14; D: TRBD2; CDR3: CASSPGLASHNEQFF; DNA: TGTGCCAGCAGCCCGGGACTAGCGAGCCACAATGAGCAGTTCTTC